This T cell receptor (beta chain) derives from a study of Tregs in tolerant kidney transplant recipients. Trimming cost V 3 bases and J 10 bases, with 17 bases left between them. Germline V gives CDR1 LGHNA, CDR2 YNFKEQ. This CDR3 is built from 14 residues. TCRdb keeps only in-frame clones here, not all; method: immunoSEQ multiplex PCR. This sample has 240,000 or so clones, with roughly 80% found just once. This clone was found a few times. The chain combines TRBV4-2 with TRBJ2-3; D could derive from TRBD1 or TRBD2 (5 bases each). This receptor was identified in a human donor in good health. Sequencing was performed on CD4+ T cells from blood. For the CDR3, the DNA is TGTGCCAGCAGCCAGGGACCTACCTCCGTTGCGCAGTATTTT. Amino acid sequence: CASSQGPTSVAQYF.